The 5 T cell receptor beta chains below were found in one sample sequenced in a study of shared clonotypes between healthy human individuals. The data were produced by immunoSEQ multiplex PCR, yet TCRdb's version contains in-frame clones alone and is incomplete. The sample yields more than 900,000 clones, around 82% seen once. The sequenced sample consisted of memory CD4+ T cells from PBMCs. Subset noted: CD45RA-negative fraction. Receptors were obtained from a man in his late teens or twenties in good health. Some clones in this sample may be carry-over from other donors' samples.

The rearrangement joins TRBV2 to TRBJ1-4, with 9 bases aligning to TRBD1. The CDR3 totals 17 residues. After removal of 5 bases from V and 4 bases from J, the junction contained 11 bases not matched to a gene. CDR1 and CDR2 from the germline V gene are SNHLY and FYNNEI. CDR3 in amino acids: CASSSRSTGQGNEKLFF. The CDR3 DNA sequence: TGTGCCAGCAGTTCCCGCTCTACGGGACAGGGTAATGAAAAACTGTTTTTT.

The chain links TRBV4-1 to TRBJ1-2; D may be TRBD1 (6 bases). The ends were cut back, 0 bases at V and 5 bases at J, with 16 bases in the middle. The CDR3 covers 16 residues. Germline lookup yields CDR1 MGHRA and CDR2 YSYEKL. The CDR3 region has the DNA TGCGCCAGCAGCCAAGAAGGCCCAGGGGCGGGTTATGGCTACACCTTC. This encodes CASSQEGPGAGYGYTF.

This chain joins TRBV27 and TRBJ2-1; 7 bases agree with TRBD2. V lost 6 bases to trimming and J lost 2 bases; unmatched junction nucleotides: 19. The germline gives CDR1 MNHEY, CDR2 SMNVEV (reference sequence). This CDR3 has 19 residues. CDR3 sequence reads: CASSPRWSGGRGPYNEQFF. The CDR3 coding sequence is TGTGCCAGCAGCCCCCGTTGGTCCGGCGGGAGAGGCCCCTACAATGAGCAGTTCTTC.

This clone has just a few counts. This rearrangement joins TRBV29-1 to TRBJ2-7, with 11 bases matching TRBD2. The germline gives CDR1 SQVTM, CDR2 ANQGSEA. V dropped 6 bases and J dropped 0; count of bases not matched to a gene: 7. The length of the CDR3 is 15 residues. CDR3 DNA sequence: TGCAGCGTCCTTAAGGGGACTAGCGGCTCCTACGAGCAGTACTTC. It translates to CSVLKGTSGSYEQYF.

V is TRBV6-1 and J is TRBJ2-7; 13 nucleotides align to TRBD2. Trimming at V came to 5 bases and at J to 2 bases, leaving 3 bases not matched to a gene. The CDR3 has 15 residues. The germline gives CDR1 MNHNS, CDR2 SASEGT. The chain's CDR3 is CASSFGLAGAYEQYF. The CDR3 DNA reads as TGTGCCAGCAGTTTCGGACTAGCGGGGGCCTACGAGCAGTACTTC.